The clone carrying this T cell receptor (beta chain) showed up many times. As for the cDNA, it was generated by 5'RACE with 10-nucleotide random UMIs. Sequencing of 15-18 subjects in each run yielded over 190 million TCR-beta sequences. TCRdb re-derived calls from the 5' RACE reads in MiXCR, one entry per CDR3 protein. The sample lists 30,000 to 45,000 distinct CDR3 sequences, around 10% occurring once. V was trimmed by 3 bases and J by 5 bases, leaving 16 bases between them. The CDR3 sequence is 16 residues long. The germline gives CDR1 KGHSH, CDR2 LQKENI. The data were taken from a study of neurological immune-mediated disorders. Input was about a million sorted T cells, either CD4+ or CD8+.

The chain uses TRBV18 and TRBJ2-2; a weak D match, TRBD1 (6 bases). This sequence was found in a woman younger than 45 with HTLV-1-associated myelopathy (HAM/TSP). Sequencing was done on a sample of CD4+ T cells from blood. CDR3 DNA sequence: TGTGCCAGCTCACCTAGCAGGGGATCTGTTACCGGGGAGCTGTTTTTT. Amino acids: CASSPSRGSVTGELFF. The whole variable domain, remainder taken from reference TRBV18 and TRBJ2-2, is NAGVMQNPRHLVRRRGQEARLRCSPMKGHSHVYWYRQLPEEGLKFMVYLQKENIIDESGMPKERFSAEFPKEGPSILRIQQVVRGDSAAYFCASSPSRGSVTGELFFGEGSRLTVL.